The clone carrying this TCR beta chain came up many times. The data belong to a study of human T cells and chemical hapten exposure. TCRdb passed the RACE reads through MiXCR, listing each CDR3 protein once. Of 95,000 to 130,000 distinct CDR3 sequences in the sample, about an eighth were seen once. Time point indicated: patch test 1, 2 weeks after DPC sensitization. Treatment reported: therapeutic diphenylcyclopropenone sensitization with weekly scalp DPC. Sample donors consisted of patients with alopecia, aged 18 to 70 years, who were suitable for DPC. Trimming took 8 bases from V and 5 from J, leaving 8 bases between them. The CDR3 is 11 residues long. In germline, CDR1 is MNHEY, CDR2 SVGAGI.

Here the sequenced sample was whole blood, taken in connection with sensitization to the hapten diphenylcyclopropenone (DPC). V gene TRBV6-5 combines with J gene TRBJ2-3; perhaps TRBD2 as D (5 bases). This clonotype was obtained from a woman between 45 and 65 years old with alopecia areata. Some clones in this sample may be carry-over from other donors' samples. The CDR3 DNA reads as TGTGCCAGCTACCGGGGAGATACGCAGTATTTT. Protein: CASYRGDTQYF.